One and the same sample provided the 14 T cell receptor beta chains below, sequenced in a study of tumor-infiltrating lymphocytes in primary liver carcinoma. For blood RNA, unsorted whole blood served as the source, and germline DNA was extracted too. With a constant-region primer, TCR beta cDNA was made from 450 to 550 ng of total RNA. Nested multiplex PCR, run for three rounds with slightly modified ARM-PCR, yielded TCR beta libraries. TRBV1-TRBV30 forward primers and a C-beta reverse primer were used in the first two PCR rounds, which each ran for about 10 cycles. One entry per CDR3 protein, called by TCRdb with MiXCR from the multiplex PCR reads. The table records about 310,000 distinct CDR3 sequences, about 60% of them present only once. The sequencing input was peripheral blood. The receptors stem from a man aged 35 to 55 with primary liver carcinoma and hepatitis B virus infection.

Only one count was recorded for this clonotype. A much bigger clone sits one base away, suggesting this may be a read error. The chain joins TRBV5-6 to TRBJ2-1; TRBD2 aligns across 16 bases. Per germline, CDR1 SGHDT and CDR2 YYEEEE. This CDR3 comprises 20 residues. The CDR3 here is CVSSFNLGLAGGVSYNEQFF. The CDR3 bases are TGTGTCAGCAGCTTTAATTTGGGACTAGCGGGAGGGGTCTCCTACAATGAGCAGTTCTTC.

About this clonotype: Germline is not matched at one junction end, which may reflect a read error. The genes are TRBV11-2 and TRBJ2-1; D may correspond to TRBD1 or TRBD2 (6 bases each). The germline gives CDR1 SGHAT, CDR2 FQNNGV. The CDR3 loop spans 14 amino acids. CDR3 residues: CDSSSGGEHREQFF. CDR3 in DNA: TGTGACAGCAGCTCCGGGGGCGAGCATCGGGAGCAGTTCTTC. Combining the CDR3 with reference TRBV11-2 and TRBJ2-1 gives the whole variable domain EAGVAQSPRYKIIEKRQSVAFWCNPISGHATLYWYQQILGQGPKLLIQFQNNGVVDDSQLPKDRFSAERLKGVDSTLKIQPAKLEDSAVYLCDSSSGGEHREQFFGPGTRLTVL.

Notes on this clonotype: A read error may account for a junction end that differs from germline. The V call is TRBV28, the J call TRBJ1-4; D uncertain. This CDR3 region has 14 residues. The germline V gene has CDR1 MDHEN and CDR2 SYDVKM. The CDR3 sequence: CASSSGRFNGKLFF. Written as DNA, the CDR3 is TGTGCCAGCAGTTCCGGCAGATTTAATGGAAAACTGTTTTTT.

In the case of this clonotype: One end of the junction varies from germline; a read error may be responsible. The chain joins TRBV4-3 to TRBJ2-3, with D unclear. The CDR3 is 15 amino acids. The V gene's germline CDR1 is LGHNA and CDR2 YSLEER. CDR3 sequence: CASSQEKGCRDTQYF. Written as DNA, the CDR3 is TGCGCTAGCAGCCAAGAAAAAGGGTGCAGAGATACGCAGTATTTT.

Of note for this clonotype: Since a much larger clone is just one base distant, this may be a read error. The chain links TRBV12-3 or TRBV12-4 to TRBJ1-2; no firm D call. This CDR3 region has 12 residues. V lost 3 bases and J 7 bases, leaving 9 bases between the germline ends. CDR3 loop: CASSFWGSGYTF. The DNA of the CDR3 is TGTGCCAGCAGTTTCTGGGGAAGTGGCTACACCTTC.

Concerning this clonotype: The DNA is omitted, as the CDR3 cannot be located on it reliably, and the CDR3 follows TCRdb's listing. The rearrangement links TRBV29-1 to TRBJ2-6. Germline loops: CDR1 SQVTM, CDR2 ANQGSEA. The length of the CDR3 is 15 amino acids, counting both ends. CDR3 loop: CSVELVGAGANVQTF.

For this clonotype: Mismatch with germline at one junction end may stem from a read error. This chain uses TRBV6-2 or TRBV6-3 with TRBJ2-1, with D possibly being TRBD1 (6 bases). CDR3 length equals 11 residues. Germline loops: CDR1 MNHEY, CDR2 SVGEGT. CDR3 protein: CATGVQGEQFF. Written as DNA, the CDR3 is TGCGCCACAGGAGTACAGGGTGAGCAGTTCTTC.

A word on this clonotype: A much more abundant neighbour one base away suggests this may be a read error. This rearrangement joins TRBV4-1 to TRBJ1-6; TRBD1 is a possible D gene (5 bases). This CDR3 has 16 residues. Germline CDR1 reads MGHRA; CDR2 reads YSYEKL. CDR3 in DNA: TGCGCCAGCAGCCAAGAAGGAGGAGGGGTCAATTCACCCCTCCAATTT. Its translation: CASSQEGGGVNSPLQF.

On this clonotype itself: This could be a read error, since a much larger clone is one nucleotide away. The CDR3 loop reads CANSQGVNEKLFF. The CDR3 DNA reads as TGTGCCAACAGCCAGGGGGTTAATGAAAAACTGTTTTTT. The gene calls are TRBV4-2 and TRBJ1-4; TRBD1 matches 7 bases. The CDR3 extends over 13 amino acids. Germline CDR1 reads LGHNA; CDR2 reads YNFKEQ.

The genes are TRBV5-1 and TRBJ1-3; D not certain. CDR1 SGHRS and CDR2 YFSETQ come from the germline V gene. The ends were cut back, 7 bases at V and 4 bases at J, with 12 bases in the middle. The CDR3 runs 13 residues. The CDR3 loop reads CASQRDIGNTIYF. CDR3 sequence (DNA): TGCGCCAGCCAGCGGGATATAGGAAACACCATATATTTT.

The chain combines TRBV28 with TRBJ1-6; D is possibly TRBD1 (5 bases). Per the germline V gene, CDR1 is MDHEN and CDR2 is SYDVKM. This CDR3 spans 13 amino acids. Here the CDR3 reads CVWKGSNNSPLHF. In nucleotides, the CDR3 is TGTGTGTGGAAGGGGAGCAATAATTCACCCCTCCACTTT.

This rearrangement joins TRBV7-9 to TRBJ2-7, with D unresolved. Germline V gene sequence: CDR1 SEHNR, CDR2 FQNEAQ (reference sequence). The CDR3 sequence is 14 residues long. Trimming took off 1 base at V and 2 bases at J, with 9 bases between the two ends. The CDR3 loop is CASSLVGQAYEQYF. The CDR3 bases are TGTGCCAGCAGCTTAGTAGGGCAGGCCTACGAGCAGTACTTC. The full variable domain, completed using reference TRBV7-9 and TRBJ2-7, is DTGVSQNPRHKITKRGQNVTFRCDPISEHNRLYWYRQTLGQGPEFLTYFQNEAQLEKSRLLSDRFSAERPKGSFSTLEIQRTEQGDSAMYLCASSLVGQAYEQYFGPGTRLTVT.

This clonotype was counted at least ten times. The rearrangement joins TRBV30 to TRBJ1-5; D ambiguous. The CDR3 totals 10 residues. The V gene's germline CDR1 is GTSNPN and CDR2 SVGIG (reference sequence). V gave up 8 bases and J gave up 6 bases, with 8 bases separating them. The chain's CDR3 is CALGGQPQHF. In DNA, the CDR3 is TGTGCCCTGGGAGGTCAGCCCCAGCATTTT.

As to this clonotype: This may be a read error: a much more frequent sequence differs by one nucleotide. The gene calls are TRBV5-1 and TRBJ2-1; no definite D call. Germline assignment: CDR1 SGHRS and CDR2 YFSETQ. With 7 bases removed from V and 10 bases from J, the gap between germline ends came to 12 bases. The CDR3 is 11 residues long. The CDR3, as DNA: TGCGCCAGCGGCTCAGCCTGGGAGCAGTTCTTC. It yields the protein CASGSAWEQFF.